This passage covers 26 T cell receptor beta chains from one sample sequenced in a study of breast tumors, draining lymph nodes, adjacent tissues. TCRdb reprocessed the multiplex PCR reads via MiXCR and lists one record per CDR3 protein. The table shows some 130,000 distinct CDR3 sequences, with 21% occurring only once. Samples came from axillary lymph nodes draining the breast cancer. What was sequenced was axillary lymph node tissue. These receptors came from a female donor with breast cancer. Some clones in this sample may be carry-over from other donors' samples.

Of note for this clonotype: With a much larger clone just one base away, this may be a read error. The genes are TRBV7-2 and TRBJ2-1, with D perhaps matching TRBD2 (7 bases). The germline V gene encodes CDR1 SGHTA and CDR2 FQGNSA. The CDR3 is 13 amino acids. As DNA, the CDR3 is TGTGCCAGCAGCTTACAGCGGGACAATGAGCAGCTCTTC. Residues: CASSLQRDNEQLF.

This clonotype was recorded a few times. V usage is TRBV27 and J usage is TRBJ2-1; 10 bases align to TRBD1. The V segment lost 3 bases and the J segment 1 base; nucleotides outside the gene matches: 9. Germline-derived CDR1 and CDR2 are MNHEY and SMNVEV (reference sequence). This CDR3 has 18 amino acids. The CDR3 sequence: CASSFFLRDRGSYNEQFF. Here the CDR3 DNA reads TGTGCCAGCAGTTTTTTCTTACGGGACAGGGGATCCTACAATGAGCAGTTCTTC.

This clonotype was counted a few times. Since a much larger clone is just one base distant, this may be a read error. The genes are TRBV28 and TRBJ2-3, with TRBD2 identical over 10 bases. V lost 6 bases to trimming and J lost 4 bases; unmatched junction nucleotides: 4. Germline V gene lookup returns CDR1 MDHEN and CDR2 SYDVKM. There are 14 residues in the CDR3. The DNA of the CDR3 is TGTGCCAGCAGCCTAGCGGGAGCCCCAGATACGCAGTATTTT. This encodes CASSLAGAPDTQYF.

This clonotype was counted many times. The chain carries TRBV10-1 and TRBJ1-6; the D gene is possibly TRBD1 (6 bases). The CDR3 length is 13 residues. Trimming shortened V by 3 bases and J by 10 bases, and 10 bases separated the two germline ends. Per the germline V gene, CDR1 is WNHNN and CDR2 is SYGVQD (reference sequence). DNA for the CDR3: TGCGCCAGCAGTGAAAACAGGGACTCACCCCTCCACTTT. It encodes CASSENRDSPLHF.

As concerns this clonotype: The junction and the germline gene differ at one end; a read error may be behind it. The V gene is TRBV28, the J gene TRBJ2-1; TRBD2 aligns across 13 bases. Germline CDR1 is MDHEN and CDR2 is SYDVKM. The CDR3 is 15 amino acids. CDR3 nucleotides: TGTGCCAGCAGTTTACGGACTAGCGGGAGCAATGAGCTGTTCTTC. The encoded protein is CASSLRTSGSNELFF. Full variable domain (missing parts from reference TRBV28 and TRBJ2-1): DVKVTQSSRYLVKRTGEKVFLECVQDMDHENMFWYRQDPGLGLRLIYFSYDVKMKEKGDIPEGYSVSREKKERFSLILESASTNQTSMYLCASSLRTSGSNELFFGPGTRLTVL.

This clonotype was recorded at least ten times. V usage is TRBV15 and J usage is TRBJ2-5; no reliable D call. V was clipped by 0 bases and J by 4 bases, with 9 bases between them. The CDR3 is 14 amino acids. The V gene's germline CDR1 is LNHNV and CDR2 YYDKDF (reference sequence). The CDR3 loop is CATSRDTRRETQYF. The CDR3 DNA follows: TGTGCCACCAGCAGAGATACCAGAAGAGAGACCCAGTACTTC.

The chain links TRBV19 to TRBJ2-1, with D perhaps being TRBD1 or TRBD2 (6 bases each). The germline CDR1 and CDR2 sequences are LNHDA and SQIVND (reference sequence). V gave up 2 bases and J gave up 2 bases, with 16 bases separating them. The CDR3 contains 17 residues. Here the CDR3 DNA reads TGTGCCAGTAGTATAATGGGGGGCCAAATCCCCTACAATGAGCAGTTCTTC. This encodes CASSIMGGQIPYNEQFF.

For this clonotype: This may come from a read error, since a much larger clone is one base off. The conserved phenylalanine or tryptophan is not found at the CDR3 terminus, so this likely reflects a read error. V gene TRBV7-8 combines with J gene TRBJ1-3; D ambiguous. The CDR3 contains 14 residues. V was shortened by 8 bases and J by 0 bases, with 11 bases between the two germline ends. CDR1 is SGHVS, CDR2 FQNEAQ, per germline. The CDR3 protein is CASGGRSSGNTIYY. The CDR3 coding sequence is TGTGCCAGCGGAGGGCGGTCCTCTGGAAACACCATATATTAT.

The J gene is TRBJ2-1, the V gene TRBV27; D not certain. Deletions cut 6 bases from V and 11 bases from J, with 20 bases between. The CDR3 length is 14 residues. Germline loops: CDR1 MNHEY, CDR2 SMNVEV (reference sequence). In DNA, the CDR3 is TGTGCCAGCAGCCCGGGCCTAGACTTGAAAAAGCAGTTCTTC. Translation gives CASSPGLDLKKQFF.

About this clonotype itself: It may be a read error: a sequence one base away is much more abundant. This chain connects TRBV7-2 to TRBJ1-2; TRBD1 agrees at 8 bases. CDR3 length: 15 residues. CDR1 SGHTA and CDR2 FQGNSA come from the germline V gene. The V gene end was trimmed by 8 bases and the J gene end by 7 bases; junction bases not matched to a gene: 15. The CDR3 coding sequence is TGTGCCAGCGACGCCCGGACAGGGACGAGTGGTGGCTACACCTTC. Translation gives CASDARTGTSGGYTF. The variable domain in full, completed from reference TRBV7-2 and TRBJ1-2, reads GAGVSQSPSNKVTEKGKDVELRCDPISGHTALYWYRQSLGQGLEFLIYFQGNSAPDKSGLPSDRFSAERTGGSVSTLTIQRTQQEDSAVYLCASDARTGTSGGYTFGSGTRLTVV.

The rearrangement uses TRBV5-4 and TRBJ1-2; 9 bases align to TRBD1. Unmatched junction bases numbered 11, after V lost 4 bases and J lost 7 bases. Germline V lookup: CDR1 SGHNT, CDR2 YYREEE (reference sequence). This CDR3 region has 15 residues. CDR3 sequence (DNA): TGTGCCAGCAGCACAGACAGGGGGAATCACATTGGCTACACCTTC. This translates into CASSTDRGNHIGYTF.

This clonotype was picked up many times. J is TRBJ2-3 and V is TRBV7-8; no firm D call. The ends were cut back, 4 bases at V and 3 bases at J, with 14 bases in the middle. Germline assignment: CDR1 SGHVS and CDR2 FQNEAQ. The length of the CDR3 is 15 residues. In DNA, the CDR3 is TGTGCCAGCAGCTCCGACTTTTTCGGGACAGATACGCAGTATTTT. Translated: CASSSDFFGTDTQYF. The whole variable domain, remainder taken from reference TRBV7-8 and TRBJ2-3, is GAGVSQSPRYKVAKRGQDVALRCDPISGHVSLFWYQQALGQGPEFLTYFQNEAQLDKSGLPSDRFFAERPEGSVSTLKIQRTQQEDSAVYLCASSSDFFGTDTQYFGPGTRLTVL.

This clonotype was counted ten times or more. The gene calls are TRBV5-6 and TRBJ2-2, with TRBD1 as a possible D gene (6 bases). The CDR3 has 15 amino acids. Germline values: CDR1 SGHDT, CDR2 YYEEEE. V was shortened by 4 bases and J by 3 bases, with 13 bases between the two germline ends. CDR3 nucleotides: TGTGCCAGCAGCCTAGGGGGTAGGCACACCGGGGAGCTGTTTTTT. Translation: CASSLGGRHTGELFF.

There are many counts of this clonotype. The CDR3 DNA sequence: TGTGCCAGCAGCCGGGGCGGTAATTCCTACGAGCAGTACTTC. The encoded protein is CASSRGGNSYEQYF. The chain links TRBV3-1 to TRBJ2-7; D is perhaps TRBD1 (5 bases). The germline V gene has CDR1 LGHDT and CDR2 YNNKEL (reference sequence). V shed 4 bases and J shed 1 base, with 11 bases lying between them. The CDR3 runs to 14 residues.

On this clonotype: This may arise from a read error, as a much more abundant clone is one base away. The V call is TRBV6-6, the J call TRBJ1-5, with 9 bases lining up with TRBD1. CDR1 is MNHNY, CDR2 SVGAGI, per germline (reference sequence). This CDR3 comprises 16 residues. V gave up 6 bases and J gave up 6 bases; unmatched junction bases: 12. The CDR3 DNA is TGTGCCAGCAGGTCGGACAGGGGCTGGGGCATTCAGCCCCAGCATTTT. Protein: CASRSDRGWGIQPQHF.

In this sample, this clonotype turned up many times. The gene calls are TRBV12-3 or TRBV12-4 and TRBJ2-5; D is uncertain. The ends were cut back, 6 bases at V and 9 bases at J, with 20 bases in the middle. The length of the CDR3 is 14 residues. Written as DNA, the CDR3 is TGTGCCAGCAGGTTTGAATTGGGCCCCGGGCCCCAGTACTTC. This codes for CASRFELGPGPQYF.

In its sample, this clonotype was seen a few times. A much larger clone lies a single base off, so this may be a read error. The chain links TRBV19 to TRBJ2-7, with a possible D match to TRBD1 (5 bases). From germline, CDR1 is LNHDA and CDR2 SQIVND (reference sequence). The CDR3 runs 13 residues. V lost 4 bases to trimming and J lost 2 bases, with 9 bases between them. DNA of the CDR3: TGTGCCAGTAGTACCGGCAGGGCCTACGAGCAGTACTTC. Its protein product is CASSTGRAYEQYF.

This clonotype was counted ten times or more. The V call is TRBV2, the J call TRBJ2-5; 7 bases line up with TRBD1. The V gene end was trimmed by 7 bases and the J gene end by 2 bases; junction bases not matched to a gene: 7. Germline-derived CDR1 and CDR2 are SNHLY and FYNNEI. The CDR3 sequence is 14 residues long. The CDR3 spells CASTPDRTQETQYF. DNA of the CDR3: TGTGCCAGCACCCCGGACAGGACACAAGAGACCCAGTACTTC. Full variable domain (rest looked up from reference TRBV2 and TRBJ2-5): EPEVTQTPSHQVTQMGQEVILRCVPISNHLYFYWYRQILGQKVEFLVSFYNNEISEKSEIFDDQFSVERPDGSNFTLKIRSTKLEDSAMYFCASTPDRTQETQYFGPGTRLLVL.

This clonotype was counted at least ten times. CDR3 amino acids: CASSFQTSREQYF. Here the CDR3 DNA reads TGTGCCAGCAGTTTCCAGACAAGTCGGGAGCAGTACTTC. This rearrangement joins TRBV28 to TRBJ2-7; D ambiguous. Germline assignment: CDR1 MDHEN and CDR2 SYDVKM. This CDR3 region has 13 residues. V gave up 3 bases and J gave up 7 bases, with 13 bases separating them.

The table lists this clonotype with a few counts. The junction does not match germline at one end; this may be a read error. The chain recombines TRBV19 with TRBJ2-5; 9 positions match TRBD1. Germline V gene sequence: CDR1 LNHDA, CDR2 SQIVND (reference sequence). This CDR3 has 14 amino acids. The CDR3 is CASSRDRDQGTQYF. The CDR3 bases are TGTGCCAGTAGCAGGGACAGGGACCAAGGGACCCAGTACTTC.

The chain links TRBV10-3 to TRBJ1-1, with D hard to call. Germline V gene sequence: CDR1 ENHRY, CDR2 SYGVKD. This CDR3 spans 13 amino acids. V shed 4 bases and J shed 4 bases, with 10 bases lying between them. For the CDR3, the DNA is TGTGCCATCAGTGGAATTGGGTCCACTGAAGCTTTCTTT. It codes for CAISGIGSTEAFF.

Here the CDR3 DNA reads TGTGCCAGCAGTTTTACCGGGACATATAGCAATCAGCCCCAGCATTTT. Protein: CASSFTGTYSNQPQHF. The chain uses TRBV28 and TRBJ1-5; possible D gene TRBD1, 6 bases. Germline V CDR1 and CDR2: MDHEN, SYDVKM. CDR3 length: 16 amino acids. V lost 3 bases and J 0 bases, leaving 12 bases between the germline ends. The full variable domain, with the rest looked up from reference TRBV28 and TRBJ1-5, is DVKVTQSSRYLVKRTGEKVFLECVQDMDHENMFWYRQDPGLGLRLIYFSYDVKMKEKGDIPEGYSVSREKKERFSLILESASTNQTSMYLCASSFTGTYSNQPQHFGDGTRLSIL.

This clonotype was counted at least ten times. The chain uses TRBV2 and TRBJ2-1; no definite D call. In germline, CDR1 is SNHLY, CDR2 FYNNEI. Trimming cost V 0 bases and J 10 bases, with 7 bases left between them. CDR3 length: 12 residues. The CDR3: CASSEALAEQFF. CDR3 nucleotide sequence: TGTGCCAGCAGTGAAGCCTTAGCCGAGCAGTTCTTC. Drawing the rest from reference TRBV2 and TRBJ2-1, the complete variable domain is EPEVTQTPSHQVTQMGQEVILRCVPISNHLYFYWYRQILGQKVEFLVSFYNNEISEKSEIFDDQFSVERPDGSNFTLKIRSTKLEDSAMYFCASSEALAEQFFGPGTRLTVL.

Ten or more counts support this clonotype. The chain uses TRBV6-6 and TRBJ2-7; possibly TRBD1 for D (6 bases). V lost 4 bases and J lost 6, with 16 bases in between. This CDR3 region has 14 residues. The germline gives CDR1 MNHNY, CDR2 SVGAGI (reference sequence). The CDR3 sequence is CASSSGNRAAEQYF. CDR3 DNA: TGTGCCAGCAGTTCCGGGAACAGGGCGGCCGAGCAGTACTTC.

The chain joins TRBV20-1 to TRBJ2-1; D not resolved. Deletions cut 2 bases from V and 4 bases from J, with 15 bases between. The CDR3 sequence is 15 residues long. Germline values: CDR1 DFQATT, CDR2 SNEGSKA (reference sequence). The DNA of the CDR3 is TGCAGTGCTAGACAGGAGCTACTAAGTTACAATGAGCAGTTCTTC. Protein sequence: CSARQELLSYNEQFF.

On this clonotype: A read error is possible here, since a much larger clone lies one base away. This chain links TRBV6-1 with TRBJ2-1; 16 positions agree with TRBD2. In germline, CDR1 is MNHNS, CDR2 SASEGT. The length of the CDR3 is 19 residues. The junction had 13 bases not matched to a gene; V was cut back by 3 bases and J by 8 bases. The CDR3 is CASSDPDGEGLAGGYEQFF. CDR3 coding DNA: TGTGCCAGCAGTGACCCGGACGGGGAGGGACTAGCGGGAGGGTATGAGCAGTTCTTC.